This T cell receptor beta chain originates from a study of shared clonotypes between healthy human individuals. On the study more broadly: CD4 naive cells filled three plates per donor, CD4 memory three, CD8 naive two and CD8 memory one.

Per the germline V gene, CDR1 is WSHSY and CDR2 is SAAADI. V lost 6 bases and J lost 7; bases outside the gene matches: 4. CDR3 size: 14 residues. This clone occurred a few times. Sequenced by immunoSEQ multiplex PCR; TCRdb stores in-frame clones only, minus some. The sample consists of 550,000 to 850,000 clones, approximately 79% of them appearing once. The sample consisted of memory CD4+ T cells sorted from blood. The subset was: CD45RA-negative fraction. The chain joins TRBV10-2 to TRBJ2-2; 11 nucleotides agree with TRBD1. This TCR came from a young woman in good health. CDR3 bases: TGCGCCAGCAGGGGGACAGGGGGGATCGGGGAGCTGTTTTTT. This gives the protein CASRGTGGIGELFF.